Listed below are T cell receptor beta chains from one sample, sequenced in a study. TCRdb re-called the RT-PCR reads with MiXCR, one entry per CDR3 protein. The sample holds about 680,000 distinct CDR3 sequences; over 12% are singletons and the top ten take 3.6%. The sequencing input was memory CD4+ T cells from blood. The receptor source for this set is a female donor in good health, serving as a healthy control. The CDR3 runs from the conserved cysteine through the conserved F or W. Each record gives: CDR3 length, V gene, clone size, CDR3 protein. Expanded clones get a size class; other rows say once, few or many, or leave the size out.

CDR3 length: 12; V gene: TRBV10-3; clone size: few; CDR3 protein: CAISERGTEAFF
CDR3 length: 14; V gene: TRBV7-2; clone size: -; CDR3 protein: CASSPSAGVEREHF
CDR3 length: 16; V gene: TRBV20-1; clone size: few; CDR3 protein: CSASLARDRTDQPQHF
CDR3 length: 14; V gene: TRBV20-1; clone size: few; CDR3 protein: CSAQTSGTNNEQFF
CDR3 length: 13; V gene: TRBV6-6; clone size: -; CDR3 protein: CASRTRSGETQYF
CDR3 length: 14; V gene: TRBV28; clone size: many; CDR3 protein: CASFSGTVAYEQYF
CDR3 length: 13; V gene: TRBV10-3; clone size: many; CDR3 protein: CAISESATDTQYF
CDR3 length: 15; V gene: TRBV12-3/TRBV12-4; clone size: -; CDR3 protein: CASSSYRDKTYEQYF
CDR3 length: 14; V gene: TRBV5-6; clone size: -; CDR3 protein: CASSPDRGAETQYF
CDR3 length: 15; V gene: TRBV7-2; clone size: few; CDR3 protein: CASSLMGQGSQPQHF
CDR3 length: 15; V gene: TRBV5-1; clone size: few; CDR3 protein: CASSLAVSLNSPLHF
CDR3 length: 12; V gene: TRBV7-2; clone size: -; CDR3 protein: CDSSPTLGTQYF
CDR3 length: 15; V gene: TRBV30; clone size: many; CDR3 protein: CAWHAGTSGRDEQFF
CDR3 length: 14; V gene: TRBV12-3/TRBV12-4; clone size: many; CDR3 protein: CASSPGGTKNIQYF
CDR3 length: 15; V gene: TRBV27; clone size: -; CDR3 protein: CASSLQGEVTDTQYF
CDR3 length: 16; V gene: TRBV4-3; clone size: few; CDR3 protein: CASSLLFGQSNSPLHF
CDR3 length: 15; V gene: TRBV5-1; clone size: few; CDR3 protein: CASSSLTGTTHGYTF
CDR3 length: 16; V gene: TRBV7-2; clone size: -; CDR3 protein: CASSASSGTKRETQYF
CDR3 length: 16; V gene: TRBV6-6; clone size: -; CDR3 protein: CASSFKGGGTNEKLFF
CDR3 length: 10; V gene: TRBV29-1; clone size: many; CDR3 protein: CSVGDAELFF
CDR3 length: 13; V gene: TRBV4-3; clone size: many; CDR3 protein: CASSQDRGQPQHF
CDR3 length: 12; V gene: TRBV2; clone size: -; CDR3 protein: CASSVEYTEAFF
CDR3 length: 18; V gene: TRBV7-9; clone size: -; CDR3 protein: CASSPGGAGSGKNQPQHF
CDR3 length: 16; V gene: TRBV29-1; clone size: few; CDR3 protein: CSVEKGASGDYNEQFF
CDR3 length: 10; V gene: TRBV7-9; clone size: -; CDR3 protein: CASSLYEAFF
CDR3 length: 13; V gene: TRBV3-1; clone size: few; CDR3 protein: CASSRGFSYGYTF
CDR3 length: 14; V gene: TRBV20-1; clone size: many; CDR3 protein: CSAPGRLRSGELFF
CDR3 length: 21; V gene: TRBV20-1; clone size: many; CDR3 protein: CSARDEGSTSGRRGLKNIQYF
CDR3 length: 16; V gene: TRBV6-5; clone size: many; CDR3 protein: CASRDPAGSGSFEQFF
CDR3 length: 15; V gene: TRBV7-8; clone size: few; CDR3 protein: CATKELGQAAYEQYF
CDR3 length: 15; V gene: TRBV7-9; clone size: few; CDR3 protein: CASSFSGGAINEQFF
CDR3 length: 16; V gene: TRBV15; clone size: many; CDR3 protein: CATSAQILPSNTEAFF
CDR3 length: 16; V gene: TRBV4-3; clone size: few; CDR3 protein: CASSQVAIFDTYEQYF
CDR3 length: 14; V gene: TRBV24-1; clone size: -; CDR3 protein: CATSGQGTLYEQYF
CDR3 length: 13; V gene: TRBV3-1; clone size: -; CDR3 protein: CASSQMPGTEAFF
CDR3 length: 14; V gene: TRBV20-1; clone size: few; CDR3 protein: CSARSPGPGNTIYF
CDR3 length: 14; V gene: TRBV11-2; clone size: -; CDR3 protein: CASRRDANTGELFF
CDR3 length: 16; V gene: TRBV28; clone size: -; CDR3 protein: CASSLAPVTGTYEQYF
CDR3 length: 13; V gene: TRBV12-3/TRBV12-4; clone size: few; CDR3 protein: CASSDFGAYGYTF
CDR3 length: 16; V gene: TRBV7-6; clone size: -; CDR3 protein: CASSLAPTGYTGELFF
CDR3 length: 18; V gene: TRBV4-3; clone size: many; CDR3 protein: CASSRYYGGTSGTYEQYF
CDR3 length: 15; V gene: TRBV5-1; clone size: -; CDR3 protein: CASSLGRARDTEAFF
CDR3 length: 15; V gene: TRBV2; clone size: few; CDR3 protein: CASSEAGTGANVLTF
CDR3 length: 15; V gene: TRBV27; clone size: many; CDR3 protein: CASSLEGTDNYGYTF
CDR3 length: 13; V gene: TRBV5-6; clone size: -; CDR3 protein: CASSWVDGPEAFF
CDR3 length: 17; V gene: TRBV6-5; clone size: many; CDR3 protein: CASRPISGTGTQNIQYF
CDR3 length: 20; V gene: TRBV24-1; clone size: many; CDR3 protein: CATSDSTGHGAGRSYNEQFF
CDR3 length: 17; V gene: TRBV7-2; clone size: -; CDR3 protein: CASSVYALAGVSYEQYF
CDR3 length: 13; V gene: TRBV20-1; clone size: -; CDR3 protein: CSPMDRASNEQYF
CDR3 length: 15; V gene: TRBV9; clone size: few; CDR3 protein: CASSVVGGGFGEAFF
CDR3 length: 12; V gene: TRBV11-2; clone size: few; CDR3 protein: CASSRHTETQYF
CDR3 length: 15; V gene: TRBV6-5; clone size: many; CDR3 protein: CASSYSGGLNTEAFF
CDR3 length: 18; V gene: TRBV3-1; clone size: -; CDR3 protein: CASSQRHSRAGENSPLHF
CDR3 length: 16; V gene: TRBV19; clone size: -; CDR3 protein: CASKGQPTIGNQPQHF
CDR3 length: 17; V gene: TRBV7-9; clone size: -; CDR3 protein: CASSSMERGRAGTEAFF
CDR3 length: 15; V gene: TRBV5-1; clone size: few; CDR3 protein: CASSLGGTSGAEQFF
CDR3 length: 13; V gene: TRBV7-8; clone size: -; CDR3 protein: CASSIGLGGELFF
CDR3 length: 16; V gene: TRBV5-1; clone size: many; CDR3 protein: CASSSIGTANTGELFF
CDR3 length: 13; V gene: TRBV20-1; clone size: many; CDR3 protein: CSARDNSRNTIYF